The next 22 T cell receptor beta chains were all read from a single sample in a study of siplizumab effects on memory and regulatory T cells. The method was immunoSEQ multiplex PCR; TCRdb's version includes in-frame clones alone and lacks a portion of them. The data show approximately 46,000 clones, 85% to 95% seen once. Sequencing was done on a sample of CD8+ T cells sorted from blood. Source of these receptors: a human donor in good health.

The chain uses TRBV5-4 and TRBJ2-7, with 8 bases that match TRBD2. Germline-derived CDR1 and CDR2 are SGHNT and YYREEE (reference sequence). The J segment lost 6 bases and the V segment lost 1 base, leaving 12 bases of the junction unmatched. CDR3 length equals 16 residues. CDR3 sequence reads: CASSLLPGTRTPEQYF. In DNA form, the CDR3 reads TGTGCCAGCAGCTTGTTGCCCGGGACTAGGACCCCCGAGCAGTACTTC.

The V and J genes are TRBV27 and TRBJ1-4; D is undetermined. There are 16 residues in the CDR3. Trimming shortened V by 2 bases and J by 3 bases, and 13 bases separated the two germline ends. CDR1 is MNHEY, CDR2 SMNVEV, per germline (reference sequence). The CDR3 DNA follows: TGTGCCAGCAGTTTACTTCCCCAGCCACCTAATGAAAAACTGTTTTTT. This codes for CASSLLPQPPNEKLFF.

This clone was counted between two and nine times. This chain uses TRBV28 with TRBJ2-3, with TRBD2 matching over 11 bases. There are 15 residues in the CDR3. J lost 4 bases, V lost 5 bases, and 5 bases had no gene match. Germline CDR1 MDHEN, CDR2 SYDVKM. CDR3 in DNA: TGTGCCAGCAGTCCTCCGACTAGCGGGGCAGATACGCAGTATTTT. This gives the protein CASSPPTSGADTQYF.

In its sample, this clone was seen once. The genes are TRBV7-3 and TRBJ1-1; weak D call: TRBD1 (5 bases). Germline-derived CDR1 and CDR2 are SGHTA and FQGTGA. Trimming left V 5 bases short and J 3 bases short, with 16 bases between. This CDR3 contains 15 residues. The CDR3 loop reads CASSPGLPPDTEAFF. DNA for the CDR3: TGTGCCAGCAGCCCGGGACTTCCACCTGACACTGAAGCTTTCTTT.

This chain links TRBV23-1 with TRBJ2-7, with 7 bases identical to TRBD2. TRBV23-1 is an ORF, with its function uncertain. The CDR3 has 17 residues. V trimming: 3 bases; J trimming: 0 bases; junction bases outside the gene matches: 11. The DNA for the CDR3 is TGCGCCAGCAGTCATCTGACTAGCCCAAGATACTCCTACGAGCAGTACTTC. Residues: CASSHLTSPRYSYEQYF.

This rearrangement joins TRBV5-1 to TRBJ2-1, with TRBD2 matching 12 bases. With 4 bases clipped from V and 6 bases from J, the junction kept 26 bases outside the gene matches. This CDR3 region has 22 residues. The germline gives CDR1 SGHRS, CDR2 YFSETQ. The CDR3 bases are TGCGCCAGCAGCCTGAAAGGATCTCCTTTTCTCCGACTAGCGGGAGCTGTCAATGAGCAGTTCTTC. It specifies CASSLKGSPFLRLAGAVNEQFF.

CDR3 sequence (DNA): TGCGCCAGCAGCCAAGATGACAGCGAGGGAGAGCCCCAGCATTTT. This sequence encodes CASSQDDSEGEPQHF. J is TRBJ1-5 and V is TRBV4-1, with D possibly matching TRBD1 (5 bases). Deletions cut 0 bases from V and 8 bases from J, with 14 bases between. CDR3 length: 15 residues. CDR1 MGHRA and CDR2 YSYEKL come from the germline V gene.

The chain employs TRBV4-2 and TRBJ1-2; D gene uncertain. Trimming left V 5 bases short and J 4 bases short, with 5 bases between. Germline V lookup: CDR1 LGHNA, CDR2 YNFKEQ. CDR3 length: 11 amino acids. This CDR3 reads CASSFLYGYTF. The CDR3 region has the DNA TGTGCCAGCAGCTTTCTCTATGGCTACACCTTC.

The chain links TRBV5-4 to TRBJ2-2; D unclear. The length of the CDR3 is 14 residues. The V gene's germline CDR1 is SGHNT and CDR2 YYREEE (reference sequence). V shed 4 bases and J shed 3 bases, with 10 bases lying between them. The CDR3 DNA follows: TGTGCCAGCAGCCCCTTTGGCGACACCGGGGAGCTGTTTTTT. It yields the protein CASSPFGDTGELFF.

The DNA of the CDR3 is TGTGCCAGCAGTTTAACAACAGCCCACGAGCAGTACTTC. Translated: CASSLTTAHEQYF. This chain joins TRBV27 and TRBJ2-7; D not certain. Germline CDR1 MNHEY, CDR2 SMNVEV (reference sequence). The CDR3 extends over 13 amino acids. The germline V and J ends were trimmed by 2 bases and 5 bases, with 10 bases remaining between them.

The chain recombines TRBV19 with TRBJ2-7; D gene unclear. This CDR3 has 13 amino acids. V was clipped by 4 bases and J by 0 bases, with 7 bases between them. Germline V gives CDR1 LNHDA, CDR2 SQIVND (reference sequence). The CDR3 DNA reads TGTGCCAGTAGTAGCGCACACTCCTACGAGCAGTACTTC. Amino acids: CASSSAHSYEQYF. The whole variable domain, remainder taken from reference TRBV19 and TRBJ2-7, is DGGITQSPKYLFRKEGQNVTLSCEQNLNHDAMYWYRQDPGQGLRLIYYSQIVNDFQKGDIAEGYSVSREKKESFPLTVTSAQKNPTAFYLCASSSAHSYEQYFGPGTRLTVT.

This clone was seen only a few times. The V gene is TRBV6-1, the J gene TRBJ2-7, with D tentatively TRBD1 or TRBD2 (5 bases each). V shed 8 bases and J shed 0 bases, with 17 bases lying between them. Germline CDR1 and CDR2: MNHNS and SASEGT. The CDR3 consists of 15 residues. The CDR3 sequence: CASLRDSGRSYEQYF. The DNA of the CDR3 is TGTGCCAGCTTAAGGGATTCGGGACGCTCCTACGAGCAGTACTTC.

DNA for the CDR3: TGTGCCAGCAGCGTTTCCCGACTAGCGGGAGAAGTCGAGAGCTCCTACAATGAGCAGTTCTTC. It is translated as CASSVSRLAGEVESSYNEQFF. V and J are TRBV9 and TRBJ2-1; 12 positions match TRBD2. Germline CDR1 and CDR2: SGDLS and YYNGEE. This CDR3 has 21 residues. Trimming removed 2 bases from V and 0 bases from J; junction bases left unmatched: 15. Looking up the rest from reference TRBV9 and TRBJ2-1 gives the full variable domain: DSGVTQTPKHLITATGQRVTLRCSPRSGDLSVYWYQQSLDQGLQFLIQYYNGEERAKGNILERFSAQQFPDLHSELNLSSLELGDSALYFCASSVSRLAGEVESSYNEQFFGPGTRLTVL.

The rearrangement links TRBV10-3 to TRBJ2-7, with D possibly being TRBD1 (5 bases). The CDR3 runs 13 residues. CDR1 and CDR2 from the germline V gene are ENHRY and SYGVKD. The V gene lost 4 bases and the J gene lost 7 bases, with 14 bases spanning the gap. The chain's CDR3 is CAISGQPGEEQYF. The CDR3 bases are TGTGCCATCAGTGGACAGCCGGGTGAAGAGCAGTACTTC.

This chain links TRBV7-3 with TRBJ1-2, with D hard to call. CDR3 length equals 13 residues. V lost 3 bases to trimming and J lost 4 bases, with 9 bases between them. Germline lookup yields CDR1 SGHTA and CDR2 FQGTGA. The CDR3 nucleotides read TGTGCCAGCAGCTTGGGTTTTGGCTATGGCTACACCTTC. Encoded protein: CASSLGFGYGYTF.

This clone was observed a single time. This sequence joins TRBV7-9 and TRBJ2-5; D is perhaps TRBD1 or TRBD2 (5 bases each). Germline V gene data show CDR1 as SEHNR and CDR2 as FQNEAQ (reference sequence). The CDR3 spans 14 residues. The V and J ends lost 4 bases and 2 bases respectively, with 11 bases between them. The CDR3 region has the DNA TGTGCCAGCAGCTATCGGGACCCTCAAGAGACCCAGTACTTC. Amino acid sequence: CASSYRDPQETQYF.

The chain uses TRBV4-1 and TRBJ2-5; D is perhaps TRBD2 (5 bases). Germline values: CDR1 MGHRA, CDR2 YSYEKL. CDR3 length equals 16 residues. The V and J ends lost 4 bases and 1 base respectively, with 16 bases between them. CDR3 residues: CASSPDRGGIQETQYF. The CDR3 region has the DNA TGCGCCAGCAGCCCAGATAGAGGAGGAATCCAAGAGACCCAGTACTTC.

The genes are TRBV7-8 and TRBJ2-1; 7 nucleotides agree with TRBD1. Trimming removed 5 bases from V and 0 bases from J; junction bases left unmatched: 4. Germline assignment: CDR1 SGHVS and CDR2 FQNEAQ. The CDR3 is 15 residues long. The CDR3 bases are TGTGCCAGCAGCCCCCGGACAGGCTCCTACAATGAGCAGTTCTTC. Encoded protein: CASSPRTGSYNEQFF.

This chain links TRBV28 with TRBJ2-7, with 9 nucleotides matching TRBD2. V shed 3 bases, J shed 5 bases, and the junction held 8 bases outside the gene matches. The CDR3 consists of 15 residues. The germline gives CDR1 MDHEN, CDR2 SYDVKM. The DNA for the CDR3 is TGTGCCAGCAGTTTGGTATCTAGCGGGATCCACGAGCAGTACTTC. Translation: CASSLVSSGIHEQYF.

The chain carries TRBV19 and TRBJ2-7; 8 positions match TRBD2. The CDR3 extends over 15 amino acids. V was clipped by 5 bases and J by 3 bases; unmatched bases: 9. Germline assignment: CDR1 LNHDA and CDR2 SQIVND (reference sequence). The CDR3 bases are TGTGCCAGTAGTGACGGGAGGGCCATTTTCTACGAGCAGTACTTC. Residues: CASSDGRAIFYEQYF.

The chain is built from TRBV2 and TRBJ1-6; D remains unclear. The CDR3 length is 17 residues. V lost 3 bases and J 0 bases, leaving 12 bases between the germline ends. From germline, CDR1 is SNHLY and CDR2 FYNNEI. The DNA of the CDR3 is TGTGCCAGCAGTGAGCGTCGAGCGGACTCCTATAATTCACCCCTCCACTTT. Protein: CASSERRADSYNSPLHF.

The J gene is TRBJ2-7, the V gene TRBV27; D perhaps matches TRBD2 (5 bases). The CDR3 runs to 16 residues. Germline-derived CDR1 and CDR2 are MNHEY and SMNVEV (reference sequence). V lost 2 bases, J lost 0 bases, and 14 bases lay in between. CDR3 sequence: CASSLRLATSSYEQYF. CDR3 coding DNA: TGTGCCAGCAGTTTAAGGCTAGCTACGAGCTCCTACGAGCAGTACTTC.